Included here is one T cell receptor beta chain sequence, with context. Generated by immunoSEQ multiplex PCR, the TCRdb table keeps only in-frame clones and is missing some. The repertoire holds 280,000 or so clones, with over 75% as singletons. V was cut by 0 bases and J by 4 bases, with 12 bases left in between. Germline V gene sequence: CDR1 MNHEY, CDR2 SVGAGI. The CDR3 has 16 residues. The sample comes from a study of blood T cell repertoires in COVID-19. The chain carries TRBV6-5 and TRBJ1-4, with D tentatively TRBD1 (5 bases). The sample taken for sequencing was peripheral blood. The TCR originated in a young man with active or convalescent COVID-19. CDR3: CASSYSATDDNEKLFF. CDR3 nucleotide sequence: TGTGCCAGCAGTTACTCGGCGACAGACGATAATGAAAAACTGTTTTTT.